Listed here are 16 T cell receptor beta chains from one sample, sequenced in a study of shared clonotypes between healthy human individuals. The repertoire was sequenced with immunoSEQ multiplex PCR; TCRdb's copy has only in-frame clones and lacks some. This table holds about 2.5 million clones, around 90% found once. What was sequenced was naive CD4+ T cells from PBMCs. Subset defined: CD45RA+ positively selected. These receptors were taken from a man in his late teens or twenties in good health. Some clones in this sample may be carry-over from other donors' samples.

The chain couples TRBV5-1 to TRBJ2-7, with 8 nucleotides matching TRBD1. The trim removed 1 base at V and 3 bases at J, leaving 9 bases unmatched. CDR1 is SGHRS, CDR2 YFSETQ, per germline. The CDR3 covers 16 residues. CDR3 in DNA: TGCGCCAGCAGCTTGATCGGGACAGGAACCAACTACGAGCAGTACTTC. Residues: CASSLIGTGTNYEQYF.

This chain uses TRBV28 with TRBJ1-4, with 7 bases that match TRBD1. V trimming: 6 bases; J trimming: 8 bases; junction bases outside the gene matches: 9. The CDR3 is 14 amino acids. Germline lookup yields CDR1 MDHEN and CDR2 SYDVKM. The CDR3 here is CASRRQGGGEKLFF. CDR3 DNA: TGTGCCAGCAGAAGACAGGGCGGGGGGGAAAAACTGTTTTTT. Filled out from reference TRBV28 and TRBJ1-4, the complete variable domain reads DVKVTQSSRYLVKRTGEKVFLECVQDMDHENMFWYRQDPGLGLRLIYFSYDVKMKEKGDIPEGYSVSREKKERFSLILESASTNQTSMYLCASRRQGGGEKLFFGSGTQLSVL.

V usage is TRBV19 and J usage is TRBJ1-2, with D possibly being TRBD1 (6 bases). With 2 bases removed from V and 1 base from J, the gap between germline ends came to 17 bases. The CDR3 is 17 residues long. Germline values: CDR1 LNHDA, CDR2 SQIVND (reference sequence). CDR3 sequence: CASSINHRDIINYGYTF. CDR3 bases: TGTGCCAGTAGTATAAACCACCGGGACATAATTAACTATGGCTACACCTTC.

This clone was observed a few times. The gene calls are TRBV7-2 and TRBJ2-7, with 14 bases identical to TRBD2. The CDR3 runs 16 residues. Germline V gene data show CDR1 as SGHTA and CDR2 as FQGNSA. With 1 base clipped from V and 3 bases from J, the junction kept 2 bases outside the gene matches. CDR3 in DNA: TGTGCCAGCAGCTTAGAGGGACTAGCGGGAGTCTACGAGCAGTACTTC. Its protein product is CASSLEGLAGVYEQYF.

Concerning this clone itself: This CDR3 is also generated by other DNA sequences in the sample. The chain employs TRBV7-9 and TRBJ1-2; TRBD1 aligns across 8 bases. Unmatched junction bases numbered 3, after V lost 5 bases and J lost 4 bases. The CDR3 covers 13 residues. Germline V gene lookup returns CDR1 SEHNR and CDR2 FQNEAQ (reference sequence). The CDR3 sequence: CASSLDRGYGYTF. CDR3 nucleotides: TGTGCCAGCAGCCTCGACAGGGGCTATGGCTACACCTTC.

The V call is TRBV19, the J call TRBJ2-3; D perhaps matches TRBD2 (6 bases). Per the germline V gene, CDR1 is LNHDA and CDR2 is SQIVND (reference sequence). Trimming removed 4 bases from V and 0 bases from J, with 14 bases in between. There are 16 residues in the CDR3. CDR3 in DNA: TGTGCCAGTAGTACCCTTGCTGGGGGGAGCACAGATACGCAGTATTTT. It yields the protein CASSTLAGGSTDTQYF.

This rearrangement joins TRBV6-1 to TRBJ2-7; D tentatively fits TRBD1 or TRBD2 (6 bases each). The V gene's germline CDR1 is MNHNS and CDR2 SASEGT. CDR3 size: 16 residues. V lost 1 base, J lost 0 bases, and 13 bases lay in between. CDR3 in amino acids: CASSEDWGALSYEQYF. Written as DNA, the CDR3 is TGTGCCAGCAGTGAAGATTGGGGGGCTCTCTCCTACGAGCAGTACTTC.

V gene TRBV5-6 combines with J gene TRBJ1-1, with D hard to call. The CDR3 covers 15 residues. V was cut by 0 bases and J by 0 bases, with 9 bases left in between. Germline assignment: CDR1 SGHDT and CDR2 YYEEEE. CDR3 region: CASSLVGGLNTEAFF. The CDR3 region has the DNA TGTGCCAGCAGCTTGGTTGGAGGATTGAACACTGAAGCTTTCTTT. The variable domain in full, completed from reference TRBV5-6 and TRBJ1-1, reads DAGVTQSPTHLIKTRGQQVTLRCSPKSGHDTVSWYQQALGQGPQFIFQYYEEEERQRGNFPDRFSGHQFPNYSSELNVNALLLGDSALYLCASSLVGGLNTEAFFGQGTRLTVV.

The chain employs TRBV6-5 and TRBJ2-7, with 9 bases lining up with TRBD1. The CDR3 consists of 15 residues. The V and J ends lost 5 bases and 3 bases, in that order; junction bases with no gene match: 8. Germline lookup yields CDR1 MNHEY and CDR2 SVGAGI. The CDR3 here is CASSRTGVNFYEQYF. CDR3 in DNA: TGTGCCAGCAGTCGGACAGGGGTAAACTTCTACGAGCAGTACTTC.

The CDR3 loop is CASSGGTVYGYTF. The DNA for the CDR3 is TGTGCCAGCAGTGGGGGGACGGTGTATGGCTACACCTTC. The chain links TRBV6-1 to TRBJ1-2, with TRBD1 as a possible D gene (5 bases). V lost 4 bases and J lost 5, with 11 bases in between. The CDR3 covers 13 residues. Germline CDR1 reads MNHNS; CDR2 reads SASEGT.

The J gene is TRBJ2-5, the V gene TRBV28; 10 positions agree with TRBD1. The CDR3 is 16 residues long. The germline V gene has CDR1 MDHEN and CDR2 SYDVKM. J gave up 9 bases and V 5 bases, and 15 bases lay outside the gene matches. The CDR3 is CASSQTRDRGYGAQYF. In nucleotides, the CDR3 is TGTGCCAGCAGTCAAACTCGGGACAGGGGATACGGGGCCCAGTACTTC.

The gene calls are TRBV4-1 and TRBJ2-7; 9 bases fit TRBD1. This CDR3 spans 16 amino acids. Germline V gene data show CDR1 as MGHRA and CDR2 as YSYEKL. Losses at the gene ends were 4 bases for V and 1 base for J; bases not matched to a gene: 8. CDR3 residues: CASSRLGQGNSYEQYF. CDR3 in DNA: TGCGCCAGCAGCCGCCTGGGACAGGGAAATTCCTACGAGCAGTACTTC.

This clone was picked up one time. This specimen includes other DNA sequences encoding the same CDR3. The chain carries TRBV5-1 and TRBJ1-5; no clear D. Germline CDR1 is SGHRS and CDR2 is YFSETQ. Trimming left V 1 base short and J 3 bases short, with 8 bases between. There are 14 residues in the CDR3. The CDR3 reads CASSLNGVNQPQHF. For the CDR3, the DNA is TGCGCCAGCAGCTTGAACGGGGTCAATCAGCCCCAGCATTTT.

The chain combines TRBV10-3 with TRBJ2-7; TRBD1 aligns across 9 bases. CDR1 and CDR2 (germline): ENHRY, SYGVKD. V trimming: 7 bases; J trimming: 0 bases; junction bases outside the gene matches: 1. This CDR3 contains 13 residues. Here the CDR3 reads CAIKGQGSYEQYF. For the CDR3, the DNA is TGTGCCATCAAGGGACAGGGCTCCTACGAGCAGTACTTC.

The gene calls are TRBV29-1 and TRBJ1-1; unclear D gene. CDR1 SQVTM and CDR2 ANQGSEA come from the germline V gene. This CDR3 is built from 14 residues. V lost 7 bases and J 0 bases, leaving 15 bases between the germline ends. The CDR3 region has the DNA TGCAGCGCCGTTTTGCTAGAGCTGAACACTGAAGCTTTCTTT. Its translation is CSAVLLELNTEAFF.

The chain couples TRBV4-3 to TRBJ1-1; D not resolved. The CDR3 sequence is 18 residues long. With 0 bases removed from V and 0 bases from J, the gap between germline ends came to 17 bases. Germline lookup yields CDR1 LGHNA and CDR2 YSLEER. CDR3 protein: CASSQDSVRTDMNTEAFF. CDR3 sequence (DNA): TGCGCCAGCAGCCAAGATAGCGTGAGGACTGATATGAACACTGAAGCTTTCTTT.